The clone carrying this T cell receptor (beta chain) was observed a handful of times. Its cognate antigen is unknown. The data originate from a study of T cell responses to AZD1222 COVID-19 vaccine. The wider study: Second doses at about 4 or about 12 weeks were pooled.

Looked up from germline, CDR1 is MNHEY and CDR2 is SVGEGT. V lost 6 bases to trimming and J lost 4 bases; unmatched junction nucleotides: 6. This CDR3 has 15 amino acids. The method was immunoSEQ multiplex PCR; TCRdb's version includes in-frame clones alone and lacks a portion of them. This table holds 100,000 or so clones, 82% found once. Study results and limitations: Nearly half of spike-specific TCRs reportedly go after variant regions that carry no mutations. The donor group comprised mostly white British people and more females; the analysis possibly underestimated clonal diversity.

The chain uses TRBV6-2 or TRBV6-3 and TRBJ2-3, with 11 bases that match TRBD2. This receptor was identified in an adult in good health. The sequencing here drew on peripheral blood, taken on day 0 of AZD1222 vaccination. CDR3 in amino acids: CASSLAGGGADTQYF. In DNA, the CDR3 is TGTGCCAGCAGCCTAGCGGGGGGCGGGGCAGATACGCAGTATTTT.